These 30 T cell receptor beta chains were all obtained from the same sample, sequenced in a study of T-cell memory formation after mild COVID-19. TCRdb re-analysed the 5' RACE reads in MiXCR, keeping a single row per CDR3 protein. Of about 560,000 distinct CDR3 sequences listed, about 22% were seen once; the top ten hold approximately 8.4%. The sample was PBMCs or a T cell subset sorted from them (not recorded which). Receptor source: an adult woman who had mild COVID-19 (a few samples of this study predate the infection). Cell type and time point are not known.

The chain couples TRBV10-3 to TRBJ1-1; D might be TRBD1 (6 bases). Trimming removed 5 bases at V and 6 bases at J, with 16 bases between. This CDR3 is 14 amino acids long. Germline values: CDR1 ENHRY, CDR2 SYGVKD. CDR3 nucleotides: TGTGCCATCAGTCCAGGGACATCCAACTCTGAAGCTTTCTTT. Translated, it gives CAISPGTSNSEAFF.

This chain connects TRBV7-9 to TRBJ2-5, with 8 bases fitting TRBD2. Germline V lookup: CDR1 SEHNR, CDR2 FQNEAQ (reference sequence). The trim removed 9 bases at V and 4 bases at J, leaving 7 bases unmatched. The CDR3 spans 13 residues. The DNA for the CDR3 is TGTGCCAGTCACTCTCTAGCGGGAGAGACCCAGTACTTC. It is translated as CASHSLAGETQYF. The variable domain in full, with the rest retrieved from reference TRBV7-9 and TRBJ2-5, is DTGVSQNPRHKITKRGQNVTFRCDPISEHNRLYWYRQTLGQGPEFLTYFQNEAQLEKSRLLSDRFSAERPKGSFSTLEIQRTEQGDSAMYLCASHSLAGETQYFGPGTRLLVL.

This sequence joins TRBV9 and TRBJ2-7; TRBD2 might be the D (7 bases). Trimming cost V 0 bases and J 3 bases, with 10 bases left between them. Germline loops: CDR1 SGDLS, CDR2 YYNGEE. The CDR3 sequence is 14 residues long. This CDR3 is CASSVAGGHYEQYF. The CDR3, as DNA: TGTGCCAGCAGCGTAGCGGGGGGACACTACGAGCAGTACTTC.

In this sample, this clonotype turned up a few times. The V call is TRBV9, the J call TRBJ2-7; D is possibly TRBD1 (6 bases). The ends were cut back, 0 bases at V and 5 bases at J, with 15 bases in the middle. The CDR3 length is 15 residues. CDR1 and CDR2 from the germline V gene are SGDLS and YYNGEE. The CDR3: CASSVDLDSFNEQYF. The CDR3 coding sequence is TGTGCCAGCAGCGTAGATCTGGACAGCTTTAACGAGCAGTACTTC. The full variable domain, in which reference TRBV9 and TRBJ2-7 provide the parts outside the CDR3, is DSGVTQTPKHLITATGQRVTLRCSPRSGDLSVYWYQQSLDQGLQFLIQYYNGEERAKGNILERFSAQQFPDLHSELNLSSLELGDSALYFCASSVDLDSFNEQYFGPGTRLTVT.

The chain combines TRBV20-1 with TRBJ2-5; TRBD2 agrees at 9 bases. CDR1 is DFQATT and CDR2 is SNEGSKA in the germline V gene (reference sequence). The J segment lost 5 bases and the V segment lost 5 bases, leaving 12 bases of the junction unmatched. This CDR3 contains 15 residues. The CDR3 sequence is CSAGVSGSRGETQYF. CDR3 in DNA: TGCAGTGCTGGTGTTAGCGGGAGTCGTGGGGAGACCCAGTACTTC.

This clonotype was seen only a few times. This chain uses TRBV20-1 with TRBJ1-2, with D possibly matching TRBD1 (6 bases). Germline CDR1 reads DFQATT; CDR2 reads SNEGSKA (reference sequence). This CDR3 contains 16 residues. V dropped 3 bases and J dropped 0 bases, with 17 bases sitting between them. CDR3 amino acids: CSASPYREESNYGYTF. Written as DNA, the CDR3 is TGCAGTGCTAGCCCATACAGGGAAGAGTCTAACTATGGCTACACCTTC.

In this sample, this clonotype turned up a few times. The V gene is TRBV12-3 or TRBV12-4, the J gene TRBJ2-5; D may be TRBD1 or TRBD2 (5 bases each). This CDR3 comprises 14 residues. V gave up 8 bases and J gave up 7 bases, with 20 bases separating them. The chain's CDR3 is CASRPRGSVGTQYF. Written as DNA, the CDR3 is TGTGCCAGCCGACCACGGGGCAGTGTAGGGACCCAGTACTTC.

The CDR3 region is CAISETGTGIGGYTF. CDR3 sequence (DNA): TGTGCCATCAGTGAAACCGGGACAGGGATCGGAGGCTACACCTTC. V gene TRBV10-3 combines with J gene TRBJ1-2, with 9 bases identical to TRBD1. CDR1 is ENHRY, CDR2 SYGVKD, per germline. The CDR3 runs 15 residues. The V gene end was trimmed by 3 bases and the J gene end by 8 bases; junction bases not matched to a gene: 10.

This clonotype turned up a few times. This chain connects TRBV5-1 to TRBJ2-7, with TRBD1 matching over 8 bases. The ends lost 5 bases at V and 7 bases at J; junction bases unmatched: 11. The CDR3 loop spans 14 amino acids. Germline CDR1 and CDR2: SGHRS and YFSETQ. The CDR3 loop reads CASSYARGPGEQYF. In DNA form, the CDR3 reads TGCGCCAGCAGTTACGCCAGGGGGCCGGGGGAGCAGTACTTC.

This clonotype occurred many times. V is TRBV10-3 and J is TRBJ1-4; D is undetermined. The CDR3 sequence is 12 residues long. V lost 3 bases and J 11 bases, leaving 10 bases between the germline ends. The germline V gene encodes CDR1 ENHRY and CDR2 SYGVKD. The CDR3 loop is CAISDLEAKLFF. CDR3 sequence (DNA): TGTGCCATCAGTGACCTCGAGGCGAAACTGTTTTTT.

This clonotype was observed a handful of times. The chain employs TRBV18 and TRBJ1-1; unclear D gene. Germline CDR1 KGHSH, CDR2 LQKENI. The CDR3 has 13 amino acids. V lost 6 bases, J lost 1 base, and 9 bases lay in between. CDR3: CASSRDPNTEAFF. As DNA, the CDR3 is TGTGCCAGCTCCCGAGACCCGAACACTGAAGCTTTCTTT.

V gene TRBV12-3 or TRBV12-4 combines with J gene TRBJ2-2; D is undetermined. V was shortened by 7 bases and J by 4 bases, with 10 bases between the two germline ends. The CDR3 runs 13 residues. The CDR3 here is CASILWGTGELFF. CDR3 DNA sequence: TGTGCCAGCATCCTTTGGGGCACCGGGGAGCTGTTTTTT.

A few counts support this clonotype. In DNA, the CDR3 is TGTGCCAGCAGAGTGGGGTTCAATCAGCCCCAGCATTTT. Protein: CASRVGFNQPQHF. The V call is TRBV7-8, the J call TRBJ1-5; D is ambiguous. Looked up from germline, CDR1 is SGHVS and CDR2 is FQNEAQ. Trimming took off 6 bases at V and 3 bases at J, with 9 bases between the two ends. CDR3 length: 13 residues.

The chain is built from TRBV9 and TRBJ1-5, with a weak D call TRBD1 (6 bases). The CDR3 loop spans 17 amino acids. V shed 3 bases and J shed 1 base, with 17 bases lying between them. CDR1 and CDR2 (germline): SGDLS, YYNGEE. Written as DNA, the CDR3 is TGTGCCAGCAGCGGAAACCCGCGGGGGACAAGCAATCAGCCCCAGCATTTT. The encoded protein is CASSGNPRGTSNQPQHF.

The chain employs TRBV3-1 and TRBJ2-3; 10 positions agree with TRBD2. The CDR3 covers 16 residues. Germline CDR1 LGHDT, CDR2 YNNKEL (reference sequence). Trimming at V came to 4 bases and at J to 2 bases, leaving 6 bases not matched to a gene. The CDR3 coding sequence is TGTGCCAGCAGCCTGACACTAGCGGGACCCACAGATACGCAGTATTTT. Amino acids: CASSLTLAGPTDTQYF.

The table lists this clonotype with a few counts. The V call is TRBV27, the J call TRBJ2-7; 13 bases fit TRBD2. The CDR3 covers 18 residues. V shed 0 bases and J 2 bases; nucleotides not matched to a gene: 7. Germline V gene data show CDR1 as MNHEY and CDR2 as SMNVEV (reference sequence). CDR3 in amino acids: CASSLSGLAGPEPYEQYF. In DNA form, the CDR3 reads TGTGCCAGCAGTTTATCGGGACTAGCGGGACCGGAGCCCTACGAGCAGTACTTC.

The J gene is TRBJ1-5, the V gene TRBV5-1, with D unresolved. This CDR3 has 15 residues. Trimming took 0 bases from V and 0 from J, leaving 7 bases between them. Germline V gene sequence: CDR1 SGHRS, CDR2 YFSETQ. The CDR3 loop reads CASSLEDPSNQPQHF. The CDR3 nucleotides read TGCGCCAGCAGCTTGGAGGATCCTAGCAATCAGCCCCAGCATTTT.

This clonotype was seen a handful of times. The chain joins TRBV11-2 to TRBJ2-7; TRBD2 might be the D (5 bases). Trimming removed 1 base from V and 4 bases from J, with 8 bases in between. Per the germline V gene, CDR1 is SGHAT and CDR2 is FQNNGV. This CDR3 spans 13 amino acids. The CDR3 here is CASSLATGYEQYF. For the CDR3, the DNA is TGTGCCAGCAGCTTAGCCACGGGGTACGAGCAGTACTTC.

This clonotype was found a few times. The chain couples TRBV4-3 to TRBJ1-1; D gene uncertain. Germline V lookup: CDR1 LGHNA, CDR2 YSLEER. This CDR3 comprises 14 residues. Trimming removed 0 bases at V and 6 bases at J, with 11 bases between. The CDR3 loop is CASSQDKRVSEAFF. The CDR3 nucleotides are TGCGCCAGCAGCCAAGATAAGCGTGTATCTGAAGCTTTCTTT.

This clonotype was seen a few times. This chain links TRBV12-3 or TRBV12-4 with TRBJ2-1, with a possible D match to TRBD1 (5 bases). The CDR3 loop spans 11 amino acids. The V end lost 6 bases, the J end lost 7 bases, and 7 bases lay between the germline ends. The CDR3 region is CASRGLNEQFF. The CDR3 DNA sequence: TGTGCCAGCAGGGGGCTGAATGAGCAGTTCTTC.

The chain is built from TRBV5-1 and TRBJ2-1; D uncertain. Trimming removed 0 bases at V and 7 bases at J, with 8 bases between. The CDR3 runs to 13 residues. From germline, CDR1 is SGHRS and CDR2 YFSETQ. The CDR3 is CASSLGVRNEQFF. The CDR3 coding sequence is TGCGCCAGCAGCTTGGGGGTTAGGAATGAGCAGTTCTTC. Using reference TRBV5-1 and TRBJ2-1 for the parts outside the CDR3, the full variable domain is KAGVTQTPRYLIKTRGQQVTLSCSPISGHRSVSWYQQTPGQGLQFLFEYFSETQRNKGNFPGRFSGRQFSNSRSEMNVSTLELGDSALYLCASSLGVRNEQFFGPGTRLTVL.

Comment on this clonotype: Since the CDR3 does not end with the conserved phenylalanine or tryptophan, this likely comes from a read error. The DNA is omitted, as the CDR3 cannot be located on it reliably, and the CDR3 follows TCRdb's listing. The chain has TRBV6-6 and TRBJ1-2. The CDR3 totals 17 residues, both ends included. Looked up from germline, CDR1 is MNHNY and CDR2 is SVGAGI (reference sequence). CDR3 loop: CASSYSRETAYGYTSLI.

This clonotype was found a few times. The V and J genes are TRBV29-1 and TRBJ1-2, with 8 bases matching TRBD1. J lost 10 bases, V lost 3 bases, and 7 bases had no gene match. Germline V gene data show CDR1 as SQVTM and CDR2 as ANQGSEA. The CDR3 length is 12 residues. As DNA, the CDR3 is TGCAGCGTTGACAGGGGGCAGAACTCCTACACCTTC. Translating gives CSVDRGQNSYTF.

This clonotype has a handful of counts. The chain uses TRBV7-9 and TRBJ2-7; TRBD2 matches 15 bases. The CDR3 loop spans 19 amino acids. The V gene's germline CDR1 is SEHNR and CDR2 FQNEAQ (reference sequence). J lost 0 bases, V lost 2 bases, and 8 bases had no gene match. CDR3 DNA: TGTGCCAGCAGCTTACTTCGGACTAGCGGGAGGGAGAGCTCCTACGAGCAGTACTTC. This translates into CASSLLRTSGRESSYEQYF.

This clonotype was counted ten times or more. The chain is built from TRBV30 and TRBJ2-7, with TRBD2 matching over 13 bases. Per germline, CDR1 GTSNPN and CDR2 SVGIG (reference sequence). J lost 3 bases, V lost 3 bases, and 11 bases had no gene match. This CDR3 has 17 amino acids. In DNA, the CDR3 is TGTGCCTGGAGCCGAGAGATCGGGACTAGCGGGAACTACGAGCAGTACTTC. Its protein is CAWSREIGTSGNYEQYF.

The rearrangement uses TRBV7-9 and TRBJ2-7, with 8 bases lining up with TRBD1. V shed 3 bases and J 5 bases; nucleotides not matched to a gene: 9. The CDR3 extends over 15 amino acids. Germline V gene lookup returns CDR1 SEHNR and CDR2 FQNEAQ (reference sequence). CDR3: CASSFRGMDRDEQYF. The CDR3 nucleotides are TGTGCCAGCAGCTTCAGGGGAATGGACAGGGACGAGCAGTACTTC.

The chain links TRBV10-3 to TRBJ2-7; D may be TRBD2 (6 bases). The CDR3 covers 12 residues. V was pared by 6 bases and J by 2 bases, with 8 bases between. The germline V gene encodes CDR1 ENHRY and CDR2 SYGVKD. The CDR3: CAIREGPYEQYF. The CDR3 DNA is TGTGCCATCAGGGAGGGACCCTACGAGCAGTACTTC.

This clonotype has only a few counts. J is TRBJ2-1 and V is TRBV20-1, with D possibly being TRBD1 or TRBD2 (6 bases each). CDR1 is DFQATT, CDR2 SNEGSKA, per germline (reference sequence). V lost 6 bases, J lost 11 bases, and 11 bases lay in between. The CDR3 is made up of 10 amino acids. The CDR3, as DNA: TGCAGTGCCTCCGGGGGCCAGCAGTTCTTC. It is translated as CSASGGQQFF.

The chain couples TRBV20-1 to TRBJ2-7, with D perhaps matching TRBD1 (5 bases). V shed 2 bases and J shed 4 bases, with 12 bases lying between them. This CDR3 comprises 13 residues. Germline loops: CDR1 DFQATT, CDR2 SNEGSKA (reference sequence). CDR3 coding DNA: TGCAGTGCTAGAAGCAGGGCAGGTTACGAGCAGTACTTC. Encoded protein: CSARSRAGYEQYF.

In this sample, this clonotype turned up a few times. The chain carries TRBV6-5 and TRBJ2-7; D is perhaps TRBD2 (5 bases). This CDR3 has 15 amino acids. The V gene's germline CDR1 is MNHEY and CDR2 SVGAGI. The V end was cut by 0 bases, the J end by 0 bases, with 9 bases between. CDR3 protein: CASSYSVEGSYEQYF. The DNA of the CDR3 is TGTGCCAGCAGTTACTCGGTAGAGGGCTCCTACGAGCAGTACTTC.